The 27 T cell receptor beta chains reported below all come from one sample, sequenced in a study of blood T cell repertoires in COVID-19. The repertoire was sequenced with immunoSEQ multiplex PCR; TCRdb's copy has only in-frame clones and lacks some. Counted here are about 180,000 clones, 70% to 90% occurring once; the ten biggest clones make up 20%. Sequences were obtained from peripheral blood. These receptors were obtained from a man in his sixties or seventies with active or convalescent COVID-19.

V and J are TRBV7-2 and TRBJ2-7; 8 bases fit TRBD1. The CDR3 covers 16 residues. Germline-derived CDR1 and CDR2 are SGHTA and FQGNSA. V was pared by 1 base and J by 0 bases, with 5 bases of the junction left unmatched. CDR3 nucleotides: TGTGCCAGCAGCTTAGATCGGACAGGGCTCTCCTACGAGCAGTACTTC. Protein sequence: CASSLDRTGLSYEQYF.

The V gene is TRBV4-3, the J gene TRBJ2-1; 8 bases fit TRBD1. Germline V CDR1 and CDR2: LGHNA, YSLEER. V dropped 0 bases and J dropped 3; count of bases not matched to a gene: 7. The CDR3 extends over 17 amino acids. CDR3 nucleotide sequence: TGCGCCAGCAGCCAAGAACCCACAGGGGGAAACTACAATGAGCAGTTCTTC. Protein sequence: CASSQEPTGGNYNEQFF.

The V and J genes are TRBV23-1 and TRBJ2-1, with 7 nucleotides matching TRBD1. TRBV23-1 is flagged as an ORF with uncertain function. The CDR3 totals 17 residues. V trimming: 0 bases; J trimming: 7 bases; junction bases outside the gene matches: 12. The CDR3 region is CASSQSRAGGNGNEQFF. The CDR3 coding sequence is TGCGCCAGCAGTCAATCCAGGGCAGGGGGTAACGGAAATGAGCAGTTCTTC.

CDR3 sequence reads: CASSPFFSSSYNEQFF. The CDR3 region has the DNA TGTGCCAGCAGCCCCTTTTTCTCGAGCTCCTACAATGAGCAGTTCTTC. This chain links TRBV6-2 or TRBV6-3 with TRBJ2-1, with D hard to call. CDR3 length: 16 residues. Germline CDR1 MNHEY, CDR2 SVGEGT. Trimming removed 6 bases at V and 0 bases at J, with 15 bases between.

The J gene is TRBJ1-5, the V gene TRBV30, with a tentative D call TRBD1 (6 bases). The V end was cut by 4 bases, the J end by 1 base, with 11 bases between. This CDR3 has 14 amino acids. Germline V gene data show CDR1 as GTSNPN and CDR2 as SVGIG (reference sequence). For the CDR3, the DNA is TGTGCCTGGAAGAACAGGGAAAGCAATCAGCCCCAGCATTTT. Translated: CAWKNRESNQPQHF.

This clone was observed once. The chain is built from TRBV25-1 and TRBJ1-2; tentatively, D is TRBD1 (5 bases). There are 13 residues in the CDR3. Germline values: CDR1 MGHDK, CDR2 SYGVNS. V lost 3 bases, J lost 5 bases, and 10 bases lay in between. The CDR3 loop is CASSDAGIYGYTF. The CDR3, as DNA: TGTGCCAGCAGTGATGCAGGGATTTATGGCTACACCTTC.

V is TRBV18 and J is TRBJ2-1, with 16 positions matching TRBD2. The CDR3 contains 18 residues. V lost 0 bases and J lost 3; bases outside the gene matches: 2. Germline V gene sequence: CDR1 KGHSH, CDR2 LQKENI. In nucleotides, the CDR3 is TGTGCCAGCTCACCACCGGGACTAGCGGGGGGGATCTACAATGAGCAGTTCTTC. The encoded protein is CASSPPGLAGGIYNEQFF.

The gene calls are TRBV19 and TRBJ1-5; no reliable D call. Germline V gives CDR1 LNHDA, CDR2 SQIVND (reference sequence). CDR3 size: 14 residues. V lost 3 bases to trimming and J lost 6 bases, with 12 bases between them. The CDR3 reads CASSILRSRQPQHF. The CDR3 DNA is TGTGCCAGTAGTATTCTCAGGTCGCGTCAGCCCCAGCATTTT.

This rearrangement joins TRBV30 to TRBJ2-3; D remains ambiguous. V was clipped by 3 bases and J by 0 bases, with 13 bases between them. The CDR3 contains 15 residues. Germline CDR1 and CDR2: GTSNPN and SVGIG (reference sequence). Here the CDR3 reads CAWSPWRSSTDTQYF. CDR3 sequence (DNA): TGTGCCTGGAGCCCCTGGCGGAGTAGCACAGATACGCAGTATTTT.

The chain links TRBV10-3 to TRBJ1-4, with TRBD1 matching 10 bases. In germline, CDR1 is ENHRY, CDR2 SYGVKD. CDR3 size: 14 residues. Trimming cost V 3 bases and J 8 bases; bases outside gene matches: 3. In DNA form, the CDR3 reads TGTGCCATCAGTGAAGGGGACAGGGGCGAAAAACTGTTTTTT. Translating gives CAISEGDRGEKLFF.

J is TRBJ1-1 and V is TRBV4-3; 9 bases map to TRBD1. V lost 5 bases, J lost 0 bases, and 4 bases stayed unmatched. CDR1 LGHNA and CDR2 YSLEER come from the germline V gene. CDR3 length: 15 residues. In DNA form, the CDR3 reads TGCGCCAGCAGCGCGGGACAGGGCGTGAACACTGAAGCTTTCTTT. Translating gives CASSAGQGVNTEAFF.

The rearrangement joins TRBV5-6 to TRBJ2-5; 10 nucleotides line up with TRBD1. Germline lookup yields CDR1 SGHDT and CDR2 YYEEEE. The length of the CDR3 is 16 residues. J gave up 1 base and V 3 bases, and 6 bases lay outside the gene matches. CDR3: CASSWADRGSQETQYF. The CDR3, as DNA: TGTGCCAGCAGCTGGGCGGACAGGGGGTCCCAAGAGACCCAGTACTTC.

This chain uses TRBV7-2 with TRBJ1-1; the D gene is possibly TRBD1 (5 bases). There are 13 residues in the CDR3. V was trimmed by 1 base and J by 5 bases, leaving 8 bases between them. Germline V CDR1 and CDR2: SGHTA, FQGNSA. In nucleotides, the CDR3 is TGTGCCAGCAGCTTAGAGGGGTGGACTGAAGCTTTCTTT. The encoded protein is CASSLEGWTEAFF.

The rearrangement links TRBV11-2 to TRBJ1-1; perhaps TRBD1 as D (6 bases). V was clipped by 2 bases and J by 6 bases, with 16 bases between them. The germline gives CDR1 SGHAT, CDR2 FQNNGV. This CDR3 region has 15 residues. CDR3 protein: CASSLTPQGYSEAFF. CDR3 bases: TGTGCCAGCAGCTTAACCCCACAGGGATACTCTGAAGCTTTCTTT.

This rearrangement joins TRBV4-3 to TRBJ2-2, with D possibly being TRBD2 (7 bases). CDR3 length: 16 residues. Trimming pared 1 base from V and 4 bases from J, leaving 13 bases between. The V gene's germline CDR1 is LGHNA and CDR2 YSLEER. CDR3 sequence: CASSQGRGGLTGELFF. CDR3 DNA: TGCGCCAGCAGCCAAGGAAGGGGGGGCCTCACCGGGGAGCTGTTTTTT.

V is TRBV6-5 and J is TRBJ2-5; the match to TRBD1 covers 10 bases. Germline CDR1 is MNHEY and CDR2 is SVGAGI. Unmatched junction bases numbered 3, after V lost 7 bases and J lost 4 bases. This CDR3 contains 13 residues. The CDR3 sequence is CASKRQGAETQYF. CDR3 nucleotides: TGTGCCAGCAAGAGACAGGGGGCAGAGACCCAGTACTTC.

The chain couples TRBV6-6 to TRBJ1-3, with D unclear. Germline V CDR1 and CDR2: MNHNY, SVGAGI (reference sequence). Trimming left V 11 bases short and J 0 bases short, with 11 bases between. The length of the CDR3 is 13 residues. The CDR3 nucleotides are TGTGCCGCTCAGGTCCTCTCTGGAAACACCATATATTTT. Its translation: CAAQVLSGNTIYF.

The rearrangement uses TRBV9 and TRBJ1-5; D is ambiguous. V was clipped by 0 bases and J by 7 bases, with 11 bases between them. The CDR3 is made up of 14 amino acids. The V gene's germline CDR1 is SGDLS and CDR2 YYNGEE. This chain's CDR3 is CASSVDSSWQPQHF. In nucleotides, the CDR3 is TGTGCCAGCAGCGTAGACTCCTCCTGGCAGCCCCAGCATTTT.

This rearrangement joins TRBV28 to TRBJ2-7; TRBD2 agrees at 7 bases. Per germline, CDR1 MDHEN and CDR2 SYDVKM. The V segment lost 5 bases and the J segment 4 bases; nucleotides outside the gene matches: 11. The length of the CDR3 is 15 residues. The CDR3 DNA follows: TGTGCCAGCAGTGAAGGGACTACGACCCCGTACGAGCAGTACTTC. Its protein is CASSEGTTTPYEQYF.

This rearrangement joins TRBV4-3 to TRBJ2-1; 7 positions match TRBD2. Germline assignment: CDR1 LGHNA and CDR2 YSLEER. This CDR3 comprises 13 residues. Trimming at V came to 4 bases and at J to 4 bases, leaving 1 base not matched to a gene. In DNA form, the CDR3 reads TGCGCCAGCAGCCGCGGGAGTTACAATGAGCAGTTCTTC. It codes for CASSRGSYNEQFF.

The chain uses TRBV25-1 and TRBJ1-4; D is perhaps TRBD1 (5 bases). This CDR3 region has 15 residues. CDR1 and CDR2 (germline): MGHDK, SYGVNS. The V gene lost 4 bases and the J gene lost 4 bases, with 13 bases spanning the gap. The CDR3 is CASSGAGRVNEKLFF. The DNA for the CDR3 is TGTGCCAGCAGTGGGGCGGGACGTGTTAATGAAAAACTGTTTTTT.

The chain couples TRBV6-6 to TRBJ1-1; D not resolved. Germline V gene sequence: CDR1 MNHNY, CDR2 SVGAGI (reference sequence). The length of the CDR3 is 15 residues. Trimming pared 0 bases from V and 6 bases from J, leaving 14 bases between. In DNA, the CDR3 is TGTGCCAGCAGTTACTCCCCGCCCCAGGTCCCTGAAGCTTTCTTT. Translation gives CASSYSPPQVPEAFF.

This clone was found once. The gene calls are TRBV7-2 and TRBJ1-2; D not certain. The CDR3 is 16 residues long. V dropped 0 bases and J dropped 0 bases, with 11 bases sitting between them. From germline, CDR1 is SGHTA and CDR2 FQGNSA. The CDR3 sequence: CASSLALHQANYGYTF. The CDR3 nucleotides read TGTGCCAGCAGCTTAGCGTTACACCAAGCTAACTATGGCTACACCTTC. The whole variable domain, remainder taken from reference TRBV7-2 and TRBJ1-2, is GAGVSQSPSNKVTEKGKDVELRCDPISGHTALYWYRQSLGQGLEFLIYFQGNSAPDKSGLPSDRFSAERTGGSVSTLTIQRTQQEDSAVYLCASSLALHQANYGYTFGSGTRLTVV.

The CDR3, as DNA: TGTGCCAGTAGTATCCAGGGGGCTAAAGAGACCCAGTACTTC. Translated, it gives CASSIQGAKETQYF. The chain recombines TRBV19 with TRBJ2-5, with 8 positions matching TRBD1. Germline CDR1 LNHDA, CDR2 SQIVND (reference sequence). The CDR3 spans 14 residues. V shed 3 bases, J shed 3 bases, and the junction held 3 bases outside the gene matches.

This rearrangement joins TRBV5-4 to TRBJ1-2, with 8 bases matching TRBD1. With 5 bases clipped from V and 5 bases from J, the junction kept 5 bases outside the gene matches. The germline V gene encodes CDR1 SGHNT and CDR2 YYREEE (reference sequence). CDR3 size: 13 residues. The CDR3 protein is CASSSTGEYGYTF. The CDR3 bases are TGTGCCAGCAGTTCGACAGGGGAGTATGGCTACACCTTC.

This rearrangement joins TRBV7-8 to TRBJ1-4; 9 nucleotides match TRBD1. Germline assignment: CDR1 SGHVS and CDR2 FQNEAQ. The CDR3 extends over 18 amino acids. The ends lost 3 bases at V and 0 bases at J; junction bases unmatched: 8. The chain's CDR3 is CASSFGTGLTATNEKLFF. The CDR3 coding sequence is TGTGCCAGCAGCTTCGGGACAGGGCTAACTGCAACTAATGAAAAACTGTTTTTT.

The chain carries TRBV7-2 and TRBJ2-5; TRBD1 matches at 9 bases. Germline V lookup: CDR1 SGHTA, CDR2 FQGNSA. Trimming cost V 2 bases and J 4 bases; bases outside gene matches: 5. This CDR3 contains 15 residues. The CDR3 DNA is TGTGCCAGCAGCTTAATGGGACAGGGAAGAGAGACCCAGTACTTC. It translates to CASSLMGQGRETQYF.